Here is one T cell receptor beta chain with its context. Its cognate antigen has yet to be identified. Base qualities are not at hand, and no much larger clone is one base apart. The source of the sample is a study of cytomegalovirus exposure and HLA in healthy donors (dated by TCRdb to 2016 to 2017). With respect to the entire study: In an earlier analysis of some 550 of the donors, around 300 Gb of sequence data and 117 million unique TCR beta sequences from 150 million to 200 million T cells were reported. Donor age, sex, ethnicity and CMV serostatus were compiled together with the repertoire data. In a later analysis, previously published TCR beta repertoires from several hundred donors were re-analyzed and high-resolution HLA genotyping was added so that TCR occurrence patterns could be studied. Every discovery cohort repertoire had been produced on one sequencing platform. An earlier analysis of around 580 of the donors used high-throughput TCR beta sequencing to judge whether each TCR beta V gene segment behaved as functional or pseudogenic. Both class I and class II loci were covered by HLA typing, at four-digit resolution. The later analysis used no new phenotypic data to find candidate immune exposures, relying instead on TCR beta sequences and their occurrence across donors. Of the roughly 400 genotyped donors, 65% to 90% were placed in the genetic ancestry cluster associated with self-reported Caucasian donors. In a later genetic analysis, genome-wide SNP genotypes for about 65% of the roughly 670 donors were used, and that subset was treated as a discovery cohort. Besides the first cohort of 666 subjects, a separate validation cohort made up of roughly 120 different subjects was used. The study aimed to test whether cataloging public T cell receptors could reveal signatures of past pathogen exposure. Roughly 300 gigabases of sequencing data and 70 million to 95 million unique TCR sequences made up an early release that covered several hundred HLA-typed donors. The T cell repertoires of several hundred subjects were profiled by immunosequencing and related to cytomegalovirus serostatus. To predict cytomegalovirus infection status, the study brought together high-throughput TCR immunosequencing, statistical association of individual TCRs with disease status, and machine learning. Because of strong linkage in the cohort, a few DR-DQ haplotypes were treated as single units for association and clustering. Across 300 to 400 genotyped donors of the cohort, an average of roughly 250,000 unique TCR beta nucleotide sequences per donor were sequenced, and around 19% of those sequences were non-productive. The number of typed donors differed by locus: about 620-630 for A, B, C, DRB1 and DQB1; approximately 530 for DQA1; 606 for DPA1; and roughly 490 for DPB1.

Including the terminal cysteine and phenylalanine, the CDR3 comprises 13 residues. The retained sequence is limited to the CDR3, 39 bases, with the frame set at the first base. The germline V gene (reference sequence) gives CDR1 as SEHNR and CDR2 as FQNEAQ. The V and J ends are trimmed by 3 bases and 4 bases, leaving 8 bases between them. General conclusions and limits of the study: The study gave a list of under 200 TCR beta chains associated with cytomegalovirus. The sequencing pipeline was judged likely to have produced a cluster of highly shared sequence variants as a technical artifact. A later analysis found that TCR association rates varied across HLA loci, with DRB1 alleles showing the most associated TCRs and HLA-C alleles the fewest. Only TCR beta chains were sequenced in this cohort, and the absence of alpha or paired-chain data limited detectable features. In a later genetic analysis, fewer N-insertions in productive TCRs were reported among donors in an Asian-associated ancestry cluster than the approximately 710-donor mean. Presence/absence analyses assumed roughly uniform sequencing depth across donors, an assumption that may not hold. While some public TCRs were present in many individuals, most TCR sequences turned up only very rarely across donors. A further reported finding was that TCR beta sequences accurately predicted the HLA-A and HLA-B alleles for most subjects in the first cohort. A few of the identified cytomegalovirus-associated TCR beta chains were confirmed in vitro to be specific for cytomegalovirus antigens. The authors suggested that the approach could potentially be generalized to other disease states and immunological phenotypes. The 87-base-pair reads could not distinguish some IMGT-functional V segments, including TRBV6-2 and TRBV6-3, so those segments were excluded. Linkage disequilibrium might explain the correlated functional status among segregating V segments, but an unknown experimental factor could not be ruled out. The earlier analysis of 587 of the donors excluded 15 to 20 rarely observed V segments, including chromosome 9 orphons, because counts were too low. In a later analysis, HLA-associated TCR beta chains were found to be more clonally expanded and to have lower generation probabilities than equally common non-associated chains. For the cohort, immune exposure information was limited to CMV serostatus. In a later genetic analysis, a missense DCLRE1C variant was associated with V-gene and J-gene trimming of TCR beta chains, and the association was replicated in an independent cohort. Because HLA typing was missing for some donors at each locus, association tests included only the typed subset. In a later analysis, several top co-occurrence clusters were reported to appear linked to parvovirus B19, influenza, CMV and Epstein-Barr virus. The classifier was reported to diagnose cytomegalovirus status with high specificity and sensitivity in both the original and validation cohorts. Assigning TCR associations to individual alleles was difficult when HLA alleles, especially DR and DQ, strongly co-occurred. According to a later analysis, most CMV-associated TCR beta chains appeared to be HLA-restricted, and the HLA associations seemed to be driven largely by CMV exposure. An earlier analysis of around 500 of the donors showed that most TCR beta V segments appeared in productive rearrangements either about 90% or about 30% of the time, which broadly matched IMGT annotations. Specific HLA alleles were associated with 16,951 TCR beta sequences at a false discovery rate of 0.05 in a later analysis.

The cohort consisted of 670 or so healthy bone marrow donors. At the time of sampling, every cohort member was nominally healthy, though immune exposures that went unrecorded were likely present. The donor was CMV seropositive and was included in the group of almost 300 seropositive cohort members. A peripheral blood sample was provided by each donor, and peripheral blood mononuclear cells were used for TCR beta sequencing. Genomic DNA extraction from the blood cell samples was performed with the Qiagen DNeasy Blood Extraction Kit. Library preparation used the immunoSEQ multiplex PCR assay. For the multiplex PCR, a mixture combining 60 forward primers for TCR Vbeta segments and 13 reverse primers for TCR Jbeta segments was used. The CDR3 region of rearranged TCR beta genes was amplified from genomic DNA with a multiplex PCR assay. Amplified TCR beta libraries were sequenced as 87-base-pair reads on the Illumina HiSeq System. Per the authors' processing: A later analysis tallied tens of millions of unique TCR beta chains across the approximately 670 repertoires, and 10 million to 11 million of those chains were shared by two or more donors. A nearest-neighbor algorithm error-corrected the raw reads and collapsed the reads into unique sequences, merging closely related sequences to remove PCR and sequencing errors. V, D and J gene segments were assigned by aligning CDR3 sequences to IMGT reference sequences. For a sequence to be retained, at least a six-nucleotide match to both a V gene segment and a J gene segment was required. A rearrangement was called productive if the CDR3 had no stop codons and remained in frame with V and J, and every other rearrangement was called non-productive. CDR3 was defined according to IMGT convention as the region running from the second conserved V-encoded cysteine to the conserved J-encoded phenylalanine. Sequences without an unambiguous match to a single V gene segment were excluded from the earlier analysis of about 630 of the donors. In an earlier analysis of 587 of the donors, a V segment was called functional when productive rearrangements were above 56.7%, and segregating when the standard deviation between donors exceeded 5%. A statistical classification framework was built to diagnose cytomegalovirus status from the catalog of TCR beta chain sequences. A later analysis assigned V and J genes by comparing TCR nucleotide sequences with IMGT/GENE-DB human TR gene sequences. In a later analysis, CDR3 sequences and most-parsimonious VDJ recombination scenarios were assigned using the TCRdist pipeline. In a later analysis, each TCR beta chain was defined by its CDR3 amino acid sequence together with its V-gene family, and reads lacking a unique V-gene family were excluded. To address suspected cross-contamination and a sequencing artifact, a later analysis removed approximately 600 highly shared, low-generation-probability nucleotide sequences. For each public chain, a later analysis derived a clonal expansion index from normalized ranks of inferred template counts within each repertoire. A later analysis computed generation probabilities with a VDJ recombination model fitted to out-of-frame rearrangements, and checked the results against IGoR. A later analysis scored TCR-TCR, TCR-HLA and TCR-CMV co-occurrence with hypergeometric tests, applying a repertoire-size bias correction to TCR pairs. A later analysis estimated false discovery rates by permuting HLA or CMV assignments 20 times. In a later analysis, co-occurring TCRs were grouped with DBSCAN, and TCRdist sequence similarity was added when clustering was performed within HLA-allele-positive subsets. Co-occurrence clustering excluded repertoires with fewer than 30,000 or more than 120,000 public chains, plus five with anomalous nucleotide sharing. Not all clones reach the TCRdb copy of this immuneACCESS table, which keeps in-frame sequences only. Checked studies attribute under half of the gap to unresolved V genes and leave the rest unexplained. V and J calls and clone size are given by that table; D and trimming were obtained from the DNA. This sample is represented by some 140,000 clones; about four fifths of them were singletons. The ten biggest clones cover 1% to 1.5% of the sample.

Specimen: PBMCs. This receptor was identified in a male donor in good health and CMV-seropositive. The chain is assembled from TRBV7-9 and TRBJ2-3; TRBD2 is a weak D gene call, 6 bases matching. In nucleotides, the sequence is TGTGCCAGCAGCTTGGAGGGGTCAGATACGCAGTATTTT. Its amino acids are CASSLEGSDTQYF.